The 25 T cell receptor beta chains presented below share a single source sample, sequenced in a study of blood T cell repertoires in COVID-19. Assay used: immunoSEQ multiplex PCR; TCRdb lists only in-frame clones, some missing. The repertoire holds under 140,000 clones, with 75% to 80% as singletons. Sequenced input: peripheral blood. All receptors come from a woman of 80 years or more with active or convalescent COVID-19.

The gene calls are TRBV5-1 and TRBJ2-3, with TRBD2 identical over 8 bases. The V segment lost 4 bases and the J segment 2 bases; nucleotides outside the gene matches: 15. This CDR3 region has 18 residues. CDR1 and CDR2 from the germline V gene are SGHRS and YFSETQ. The CDR3 nucleotides read TGCGCCAGCAGCCGTCATGGGTCAAGACTAGCGAACACAGATACGCAGTATTTT. Translating gives CASSRHGSRLANTDTQYF.

CDR3 protein: CASSLRARETQYF. CDR3 in DNA: TGTGCCAGCAGTTTGCGGGCGAGGGAGACCCAGTACTTC. The chain recombines TRBV28 with TRBJ2-5, with TRBD2 as a possible D gene (5 bases). Germline-derived CDR1 and CDR2 are MDHEN and SYDVKM. V lost 3 bases to trimming and J lost 5 bases, with 10 bases between them. The CDR3 is made up of 13 amino acids.

This sequence joins TRBV10-3 and TRBJ2-7, with D maybe TRBD1 (5 bases). CDR1 ENHRY and CDR2 SYGVKD come from the germline V gene. The CDR3 extends over 13 amino acids. Trimming took off 7 bases at V and 2 bases at J, with 12 bases between the two ends. The CDR3 DNA reads as TGTGCCATCAAGGCAGGGCGGACCTACGAGCAGTACTTC. The encoded protein is CAIKAGRTYEQYF.

This clone was seen only once. The chain couples TRBV5-1 to TRBJ2-5; D might be TRBD2 (5 bases). Germline CDR1 and CDR2: SGHRS and YFSETQ. V was pared by 4 bases and J by 4 bases, with 11 bases between. This CDR3 spans 13 amino acids. The CDR3 here is CASSGRRTETQYF. The CDR3 nucleotides read TGCGCCAGCAGCGGAAGGAGGACAGAGACCCAGTACTTC.

In the case of this clone: The sample holds other DNA sequences that translate to the same CDR3. This chain uses TRBV7-9 with TRBJ2-1; D might be TRBD1 (6 bases). The CDR3 has 15 residues. V was pared by 2 bases and J by 0 bases, with 8 bases between. Germline values: CDR1 SEHNR, CDR2 FQNEAQ (reference sequence). The CDR3: CASSLRGTSYNEQFF. The CDR3 DNA sequence: TGTGCCAGCAGCTTAAGGGGGACCTCCTACAATGAGCAGTTCTTC.

In this sample, this clone turned up once. The chain employs TRBV11-2 and TRBJ2-3, with D tentatively TRBD2 (6 bases). Germline lookup yields CDR1 SGHAT and CDR2 FQNNGV. The V gene lost 1 base and the J gene lost 5 bases, with 19 bases spanning the gap. There are 17 residues in the CDR3. In DNA, the CDR3 is TGTGCCAGCAGCTTAGCCCCGCGACTAGATGAAAAAGATACGCAGTATTTT. Protein: CASSLAPRLDEKDTQYF.

The chain combines TRBV16 with TRBJ2-1; tentative D call: TRBD2 (6 bases). From germline, CDR1 is KGHSY and CDR2 FQNENV. V dropped 3 bases and J dropped 2 bases, with 14 bases sitting between them. The CDR3 length is 16 residues. As DNA, the CDR3 is TGTGCCAGCAGCCAGCTACGACCGGGAGCCTACAATGAGCAGTTCTTC. Its protein is CASSQLRPGAYNEQFF.

V is TRBV4-1 and J is TRBJ2-1; possibly TRBD2 for D (6 bases). Germline V gene lookup returns CDR1 MGHRA and CDR2 YSYEKL. There are 20 residues in the CDR3. The V gene lost 2 bases and the J gene lost 5 bases, with 28 bases spanning the gap. As DNA, the CDR3 is TGCGCCAGCAGCCAACCTCCCACAGGCTGGGCCGGGAGTGGGAACAATGAGCAGTTCTTC. This sequence encodes CASSQPPTGWAGSGNNEQFF.

This clone was counted a single time. The CDR3, as DNA: TGTGCCAGCAGTGAAGTTGGACTAGCGGACCCCTACGAGCAGTACTTC. This sequence encodes CASSEVGLADPYEQYF. The chain is built from TRBV6-1 and TRBJ2-7; 10 positions match TRBD2. The CDR3 consists of 16 residues. The V gene end was trimmed by 1 base and the J gene end by 2 bases; junction bases not matched to a gene: 5. Per germline, CDR1 MNHNS and CDR2 SASEGT.

The chain joins TRBV12-1 to TRBJ2-3; TRBD2 is taken as the D call from the table, unchecked against the DNA. TRBV12-1 is noted as a pseudogene. This CDR3 region has 14 residues. This CDR3 is CASSPRGRTDTQYF. CDR3 sequence (DNA): TGTGCCAGCAGCCCGCGGGGGAGGACAGATACGCAGTATTTT.

The V and J genes are TRBV6-5 and TRBJ2-1; 9 positions agree with TRBD2. J gave up 5 bases and V 2 bases, and 4 bases lay outside the gene matches. The CDR3 contains 15 residues. Germline values: CDR1 MNHEY, CDR2 SVGAGI. DNA of the CDR3: TGTGCCAGCAGTTACGGGATAGCGGGAGACAATGAGCAGTTCTTC. Amino acid sequence: CASSYGIAGDNEQFF.

This clone occurred a few times. V and J are TRBV5-5 and TRBJ2-5; 8 bases align to TRBD1. Trimming cost V 4 bases and J 5 bases; bases outside gene matches: 4. This CDR3 has 13 amino acids. Germline V gene sequence: CDR1 SGHKS, CDR2 YYEKEE (reference sequence). In DNA form, the CDR3 reads TGTGCCAGCAGCCTACAGGGGGATGAGACCCAGTACTTC. Protein sequence: CASSLQGDETQYF.

This chain links TRBV7-2 with TRBJ1-1; D gene ambiguous. Germline V gives CDR1 SGHTA, CDR2 FQGNSA. The V gene lost 1 base and the J gene lost 1 base, with 7 bases spanning the gap. The CDR3 totals 14 residues. CDR3 nucleotide sequence: TGTGCCAGCAGCTTAGAGCAAGAGAACACTGAAGCTTTCTTT. Translating gives CASSLEQENTEAFF.

V usage is TRBV9 and J usage is TRBJ2-3; 11 nucleotides match TRBD2. V shed 2 bases, J shed 3 bases, and the junction held 5 bases outside the gene matches. The CDR3 length is 16 residues. The germline V gene encodes CDR1 SGDLS and CDR2 YYNGEE. The chain's CDR3 is CASSVLAGGPTDTQYF. CDR3 sequence (DNA): TGTGCCAGCAGCGTTTTAGCGGGAGGGCCGACAGATACGCAGTATTTT.

This clone has only one observation. The chain joins TRBV7-9 to TRBJ2-1; 9 bases are a match to TRBD2. Germline CDR1 reads SEHNR; CDR2 reads FQNEAQ (reference sequence). Trimming took 3 bases from V and 7 from J; bases not matched to a gene: 13. The CDR3 is 17 residues long. CDR3 nucleotide sequence: TGTGCCAGCAGCTTCCCCCTCGTAGCGGGAGTCCTGAATGAGCAGTTCTTC. Translation: CASSFPLVAGVLNEQFF.

Worth noting for this clone: Sequence at one end of the junction differs from germline and may be a read error. This sequence joins TRBV18 and TRBJ1-2, with D possibly TRBD1 on 5 matching bases. The germline gives CDR1 KGHSH, CDR2 LQKENI. The CDR3 runs to 14 residues. CDR3 residues: CATSGGAVQYGYTF. CDR3 in DNA: TGTGCCACCTCAGGAGGGGCAGTTCAATATGGCTACACCTTC.

The genes are TRBV7-6 and TRBJ2-7, with 11 bases that match TRBD2. Germline V gene data show CDR1 as SGHVS and CDR2 as FNYEAQ. The CDR3 totals 15 residues. V shed 5 bases and J 3 bases; nucleotides not matched to a gene: 6. The DNA for the CDR3 is TGTGCCAGCAGCCCACTAGCGGGAGAAGGCTACGAGCAGTACTTC. It translates to CASSPLAGEGYEQYF. The full variable domain, completed using reference TRBV7-6 and TRBJ2-7, is GAGVSQSPRYKVTKRGQDVALRCDPISGHVSLYWYRQALGQGPEFLTYFNYEAQQDKSGLPNDRFSAERPEGSISTLTIQRTEQRDSAMYRCASSPLAGEGYEQYFGPGTRLTVT.

This rearrangement joins TRBV7-9 to TRBJ1-1; TRBD1 aligns across 12 bases. The CDR3 is 16 residues long. CDR1 and CDR2 (germline): SEHNR, FQNEAQ (reference sequence). With V trimmed by 4 bases and J by 6 bases, 9 bases remained unmatched. The CDR3 sequence is CASSSFGTGGSAEAFF. Here the CDR3 DNA reads TGTGCCAGCAGCTCCTTCGGGACAGGGGGCTCGGCTGAAGCTTTCTTT.

This clone is a singleton in its sample. This sequence joins TRBV2 and TRBJ1-1; 8 bases fit TRBD1. The CDR3 has 13 amino acids. Germline CDR1 is SNHLY and CDR2 is FYNNEI. The ends lost 7 bases at V and 1 base at J; junction bases unmatched: 2. The CDR3 nucleotides are TGTGCCAGCAAAGGACAGGGGAACACTGAAGCTTTCTTT. This translates into CASKGQGNTEAFF.

V usage is TRBV5-1 and J usage is TRBJ1-2; 9 nucleotides line up with TRBD1. The V and J ends lost 0 bases and 6 bases, in that order; junction bases with no gene match: 6. CDR3 size: 15 residues. Germline V gene sequence: CDR1 SGHRS, CDR2 YFSETQ. The CDR3 protein is CASSLEQGAGDGYTF. CDR3 nucleotide sequence: TGCGCCAGCAGCTTGGAACAGGGGGCAGGGGATGGCTACACCTTC.

The V call is TRBV29-1, the J call TRBJ2-1; D is undetermined. CDR3 length: 10 amino acids. Trimming pared 7 bases from V and 5 bases from J, leaving 6 bases between. Germline-derived CDR1 and CDR2 are SQVTM and ANQGSEA. CDR3 in DNA: TGCAGCGGGGCTAACAATGAGCAGTTCTTC. Translation: CSGANNEQFF.

This chain links TRBV7-8 with TRBJ2-7; 10 nucleotides match TRBD2. Unmatched junction bases numbered 8, after V lost 5 bases and J lost 4 bases. Germline V lookup: CDR1 SGHVS, CDR2 FQNEAQ. The CDR3 has 15 amino acids. The CDR3 coding sequence is TGTGCCAGCAGCCCGCGACTAGCGGGTCCGTACGAGCAGTACTTC. This sequence encodes CASSPRLAGPYEQYF.

This sequence joins TRBV30 and TRBJ2-7; 10 bases map to TRBD1. The CDR3 covers 15 residues. Germline lookup yields CDR1 GTSNPN and CDR2 SVGIG (reference sequence). J gave up 3 bases and V 2 bases, and 7 bases lay outside the gene matches. CDR3 sequence reads: CAWSTPGQGHYEQYF. In nucleotides, the CDR3 is TGTGCCTGGAGTACTCCGGGACAGGGGCACTACGAGCAGTACTTC.

The J gene is TRBJ2-3, the V gene TRBV7-7; D is perhaps TRBD2 (6 bases). Germline lookup yields CDR1 SSHAT and CDR2 FNYEAQ (reference sequence). The CDR3 is made up of 13 amino acids. V was trimmed by 4 bases and J by 8 bases, leaving 13 bases between them. The CDR3 sequence: CASSSGLGATQYF. The CDR3 DNA sequence: TGTGCCAGCAGCTCGGGACTCGGAGCTACGCAGTATTTT.

In its sample, this clone was seen once. This chain connects TRBV19 to TRBJ1-4; D gene uncertain. In germline, CDR1 is LNHDA, CDR2 SQIVND (reference sequence). The CDR3 loop spans 18 amino acids. V shed 1 base and J shed 7 bases, with 22 bases lying between them. CDR3 protein: CASSIGGGGFVGGEKLFF. The DNA for the CDR3 is TGTGCCAGTAGTATAGGAGGAGGTGGTTTCGTCGGCGGTGAAAAACTGTTTTTT. Full variable domain (rest looked up from reference TRBV19 and TRBJ1-4): DGGITQSPKYLFRKEGQNVTLSCEQNLNHDAMYWYRQDPGQGLRLIYYSQIVNDFQKGDIAEGYSVSREKKESFPLTVTSAQKNPTAFYLCASSIGGGGFVGGEKLFFGSGTQLSVL.